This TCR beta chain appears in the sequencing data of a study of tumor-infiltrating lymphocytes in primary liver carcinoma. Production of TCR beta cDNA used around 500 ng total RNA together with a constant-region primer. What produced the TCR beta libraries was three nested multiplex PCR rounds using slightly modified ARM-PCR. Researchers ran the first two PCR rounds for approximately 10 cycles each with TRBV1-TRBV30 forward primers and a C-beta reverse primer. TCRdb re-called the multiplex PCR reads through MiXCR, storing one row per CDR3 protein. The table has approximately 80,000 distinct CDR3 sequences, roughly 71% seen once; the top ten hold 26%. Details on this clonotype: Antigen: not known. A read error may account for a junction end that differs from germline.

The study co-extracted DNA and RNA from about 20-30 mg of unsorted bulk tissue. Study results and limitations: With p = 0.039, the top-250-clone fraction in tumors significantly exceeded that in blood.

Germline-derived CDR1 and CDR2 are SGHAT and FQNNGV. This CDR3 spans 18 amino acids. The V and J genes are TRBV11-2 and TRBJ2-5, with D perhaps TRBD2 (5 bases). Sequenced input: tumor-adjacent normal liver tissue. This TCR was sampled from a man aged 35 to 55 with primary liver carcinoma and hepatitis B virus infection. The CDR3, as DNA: TGTGCTAGCAGCTTAGCGAGGCTAGCCCTGGGAGAACAAGAGACCCAGTACTTC. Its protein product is CASSLARLALGEQETQYF.